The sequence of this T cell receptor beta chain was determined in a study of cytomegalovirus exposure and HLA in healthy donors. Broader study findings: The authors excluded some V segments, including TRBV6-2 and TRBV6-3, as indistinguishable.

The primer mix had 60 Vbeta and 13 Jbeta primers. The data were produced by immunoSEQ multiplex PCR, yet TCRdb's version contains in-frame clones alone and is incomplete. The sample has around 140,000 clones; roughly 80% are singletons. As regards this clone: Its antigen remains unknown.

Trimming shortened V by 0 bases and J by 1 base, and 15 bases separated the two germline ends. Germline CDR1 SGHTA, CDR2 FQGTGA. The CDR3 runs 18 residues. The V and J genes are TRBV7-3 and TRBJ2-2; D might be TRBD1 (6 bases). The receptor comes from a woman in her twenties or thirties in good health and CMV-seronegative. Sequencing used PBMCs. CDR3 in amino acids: CASSLTIRARGNTGELFF. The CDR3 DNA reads TGTGCCAGCAGCTTAACGATAAGGGCCAGGGGGAACACCGGGGAGCTGTTTTTT.